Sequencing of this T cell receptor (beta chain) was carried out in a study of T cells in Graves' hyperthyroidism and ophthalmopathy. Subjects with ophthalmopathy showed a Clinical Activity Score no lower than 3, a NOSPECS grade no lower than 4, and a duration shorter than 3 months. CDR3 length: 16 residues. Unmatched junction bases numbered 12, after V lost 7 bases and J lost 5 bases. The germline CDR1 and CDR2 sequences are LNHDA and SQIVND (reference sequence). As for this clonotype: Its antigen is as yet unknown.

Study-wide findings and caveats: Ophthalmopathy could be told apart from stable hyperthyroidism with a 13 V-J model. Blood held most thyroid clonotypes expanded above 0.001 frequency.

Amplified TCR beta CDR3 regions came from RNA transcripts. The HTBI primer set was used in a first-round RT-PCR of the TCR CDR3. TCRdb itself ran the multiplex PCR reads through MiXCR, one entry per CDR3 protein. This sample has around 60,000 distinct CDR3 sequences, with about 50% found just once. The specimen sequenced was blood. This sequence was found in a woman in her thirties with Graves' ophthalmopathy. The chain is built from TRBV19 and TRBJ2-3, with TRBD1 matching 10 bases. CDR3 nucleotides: TGTGCCAGTAACCCGGACAGGGGGATCATCGGAGATACGCAGTATTTT. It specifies CASNPDRGIIGDTQYF.